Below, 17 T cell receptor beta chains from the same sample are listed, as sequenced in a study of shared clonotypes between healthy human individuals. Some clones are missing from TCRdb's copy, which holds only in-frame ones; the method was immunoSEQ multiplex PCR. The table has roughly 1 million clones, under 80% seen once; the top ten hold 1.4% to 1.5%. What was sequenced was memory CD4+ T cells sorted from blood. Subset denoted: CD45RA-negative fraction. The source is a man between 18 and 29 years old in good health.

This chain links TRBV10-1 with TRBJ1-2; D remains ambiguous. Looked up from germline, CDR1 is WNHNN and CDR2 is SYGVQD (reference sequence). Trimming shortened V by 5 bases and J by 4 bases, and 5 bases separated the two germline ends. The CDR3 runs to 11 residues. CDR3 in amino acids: CASSKTYGYTF. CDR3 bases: TGCGCCAGCAGTAAGACCTATGGCTACACCTTC.

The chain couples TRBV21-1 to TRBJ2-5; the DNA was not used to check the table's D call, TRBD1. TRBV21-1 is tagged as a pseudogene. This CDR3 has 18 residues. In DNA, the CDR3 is TGTGCCAGCAGCAAATCCGTTCACAGGGGCGTTACTCAAGAGACCCAGTACTTC. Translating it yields CASSKSVHRGVTQETQYF.

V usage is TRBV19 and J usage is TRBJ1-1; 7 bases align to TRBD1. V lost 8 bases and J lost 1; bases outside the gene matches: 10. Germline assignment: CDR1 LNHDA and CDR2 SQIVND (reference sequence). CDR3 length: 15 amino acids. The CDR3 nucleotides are TGTGCCAGTTCTCTTGAGGGGGCCAAGAACACTGAAGCTTTCTTT. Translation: CASSLEGAKNTEAFF.

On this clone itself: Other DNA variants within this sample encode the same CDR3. The CDR3 bases are TGTGCCAGCAGCGTAGTGGCTAACTCCTACGAGCAGTACTTC. Protein: CASSVVANSYEQYF. This chain connects TRBV9 to TRBJ2-7; D is unresolved. The germline gives CDR1 SGDLS, CDR2 YYNGEE. V was shortened by 0 bases and J by 0 bases, with 7 bases between the two germline ends. The CDR3 is 14 amino acids.

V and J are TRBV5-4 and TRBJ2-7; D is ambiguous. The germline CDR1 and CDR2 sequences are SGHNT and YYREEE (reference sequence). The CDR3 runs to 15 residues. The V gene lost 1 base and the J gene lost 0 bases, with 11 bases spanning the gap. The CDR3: CASSLYGPSSYEQYF. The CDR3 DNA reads TGTGCCAGCAGCTTGTATGGCCCTAGCTCCTACGAGCAGTACTTC. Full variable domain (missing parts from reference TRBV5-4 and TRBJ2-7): ETGVTQSPTHLIKTRGQQVTLRCSSQSGHNTVSWYQQALGQGPQFIFQYYREEENGRGNFPPRFSGLQFPNYSSELNVNALELDDSALYLCASSLYGPSSYEQYFGPGTRLTVT.

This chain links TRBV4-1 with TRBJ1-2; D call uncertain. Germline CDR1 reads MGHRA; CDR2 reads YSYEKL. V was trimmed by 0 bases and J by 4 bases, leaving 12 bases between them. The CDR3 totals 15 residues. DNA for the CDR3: TGCGCCAGCAGCCAAGAGGTGAACATACTCTATGGCTACACCTTC. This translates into CASSQEVNILYGYTF.

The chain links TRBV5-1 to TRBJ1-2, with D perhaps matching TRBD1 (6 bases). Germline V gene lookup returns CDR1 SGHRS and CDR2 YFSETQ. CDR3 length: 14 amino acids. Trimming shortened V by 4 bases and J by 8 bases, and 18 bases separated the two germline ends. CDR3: CASSPRTDPWGYTF. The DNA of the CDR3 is TGCGCCAGCAGCCCCAGGACAGATCCATGGGGCTACACCTTC.

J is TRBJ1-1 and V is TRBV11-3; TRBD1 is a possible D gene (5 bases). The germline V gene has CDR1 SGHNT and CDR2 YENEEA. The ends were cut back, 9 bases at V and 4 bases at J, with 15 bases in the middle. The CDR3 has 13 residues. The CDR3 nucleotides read TGTGCCAGGTCCCTGATCGGGGCCACTGAAGCTTTCTTT. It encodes CARSLIGATEAFF. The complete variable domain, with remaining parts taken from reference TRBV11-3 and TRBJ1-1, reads EAGVVQSPRYKIIEKKQPVAFWCNPISGHNTLYWYLQNLGQGPELLIRYENEEAVDDSQLPKDRFSAERLKGVDSTLKIQPAELGDSAVYLCARSLIGATEAFFGQGTRLTVV.

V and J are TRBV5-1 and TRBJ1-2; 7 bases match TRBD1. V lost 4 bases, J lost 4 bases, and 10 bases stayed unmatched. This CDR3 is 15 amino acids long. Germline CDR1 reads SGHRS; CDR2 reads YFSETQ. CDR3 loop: CASSLRGQGGYGYTF. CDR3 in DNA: TGCGCCAGCAGCCTAAGGGGGCAGGGAGGCTATGGCTACACCTTC.

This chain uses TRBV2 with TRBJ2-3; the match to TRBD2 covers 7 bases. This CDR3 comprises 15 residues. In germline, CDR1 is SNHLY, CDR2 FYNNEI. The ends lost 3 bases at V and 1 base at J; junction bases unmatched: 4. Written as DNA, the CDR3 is TGTGCCAGCAGTGACATTGCGGGGGGCACAGATACGCAGTATTTT. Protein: CASSDIAGGTDTQYF.

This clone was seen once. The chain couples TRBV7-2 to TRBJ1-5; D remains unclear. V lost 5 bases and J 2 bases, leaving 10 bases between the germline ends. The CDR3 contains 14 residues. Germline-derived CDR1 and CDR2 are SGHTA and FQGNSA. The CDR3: CASSAVQGNQPQHF. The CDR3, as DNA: TGTGCCAGCAGCGCCGTTCAGGGCAATCAGCCCCAGCATTTT.

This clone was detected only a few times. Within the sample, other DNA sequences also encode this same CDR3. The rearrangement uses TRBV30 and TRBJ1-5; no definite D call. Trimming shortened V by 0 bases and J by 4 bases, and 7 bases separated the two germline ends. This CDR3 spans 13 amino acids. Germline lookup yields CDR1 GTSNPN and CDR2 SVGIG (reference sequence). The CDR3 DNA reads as TGTGCCTGGAGTGTTTGGGGAAATCAGCCCCAGCATTTT. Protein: CAWSVWGNQPQHF. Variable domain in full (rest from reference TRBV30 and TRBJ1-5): SQTIHQWPATLVQPVGSPLSLECTVEGTSNPNLYWYRQAAGRGLQLLFYSVGIGQISSEVPQNLSASRPQDRQFILSSKKLLLSDSGFYLCAWSVWGNQPQHFGDGTRLSIL.

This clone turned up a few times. The CDR3 DNA follows: TGTGCCAGTAGTATGGGCCAGAGCGTCGACGAGCAGTACTTC. It yields the protein CASSMGQSVDEQYF. The V and J genes are TRBV19 and TRBJ2-7; D is ambiguous. Germline loops: CDR1 LNHDA, CDR2 SQIVND (reference sequence). The ends were cut back, 3 bases at V and 5 bases at J, with 14 bases in the middle. This CDR3 is built from 14 residues.

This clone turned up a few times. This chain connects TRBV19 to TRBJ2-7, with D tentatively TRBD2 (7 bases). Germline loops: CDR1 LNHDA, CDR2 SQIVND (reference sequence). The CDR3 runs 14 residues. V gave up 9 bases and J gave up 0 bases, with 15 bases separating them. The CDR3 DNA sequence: TGTGCCAGAAGGGGGGGCGGGAGCTCCTACGAGCAGTACTTC. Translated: CARRGGGSSYEQYF.

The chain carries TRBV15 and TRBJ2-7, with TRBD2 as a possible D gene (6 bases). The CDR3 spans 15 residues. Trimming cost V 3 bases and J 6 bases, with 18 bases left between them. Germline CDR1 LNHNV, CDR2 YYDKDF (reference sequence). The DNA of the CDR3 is TGTGCCACCAGCAGGGGGTCCGGGGGACTCTCCGAGCAGTACTTC. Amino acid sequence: CATSRGSGGLSEQYF.

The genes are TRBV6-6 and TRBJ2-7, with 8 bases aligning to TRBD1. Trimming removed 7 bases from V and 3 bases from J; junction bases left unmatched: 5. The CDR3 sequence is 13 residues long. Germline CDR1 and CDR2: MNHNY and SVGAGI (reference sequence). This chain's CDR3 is CASTSTGGYEQYF. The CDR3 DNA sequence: TGTGCCAGCACCAGCACAGGGGGCTACGAGCAGTACTTC.

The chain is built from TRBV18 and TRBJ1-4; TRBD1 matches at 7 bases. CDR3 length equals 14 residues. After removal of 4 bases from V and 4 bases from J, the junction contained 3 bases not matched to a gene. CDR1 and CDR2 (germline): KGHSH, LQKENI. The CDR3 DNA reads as TGTGCCAGCTCACAGGGGGCCGGTAATGAAAAACTGTTTTTT. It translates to CASSQGAGNEKLFF.